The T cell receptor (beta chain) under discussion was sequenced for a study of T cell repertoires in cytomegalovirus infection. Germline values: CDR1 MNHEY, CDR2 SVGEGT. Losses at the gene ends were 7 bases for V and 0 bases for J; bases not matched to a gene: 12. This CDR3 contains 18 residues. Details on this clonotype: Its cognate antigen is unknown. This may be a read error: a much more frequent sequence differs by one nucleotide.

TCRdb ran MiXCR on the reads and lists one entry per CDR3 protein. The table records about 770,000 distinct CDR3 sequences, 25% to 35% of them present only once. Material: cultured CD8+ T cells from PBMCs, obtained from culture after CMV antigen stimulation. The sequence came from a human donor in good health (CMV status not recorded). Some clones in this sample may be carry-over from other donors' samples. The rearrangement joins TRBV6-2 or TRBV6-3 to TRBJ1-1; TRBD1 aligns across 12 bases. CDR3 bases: TGTGCCAGCAATTTCCGGGGACAGGGGGCCTATATGAACACTGAAGCTTTCTTT. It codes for CASNFRGQGAYMNTEAFF.